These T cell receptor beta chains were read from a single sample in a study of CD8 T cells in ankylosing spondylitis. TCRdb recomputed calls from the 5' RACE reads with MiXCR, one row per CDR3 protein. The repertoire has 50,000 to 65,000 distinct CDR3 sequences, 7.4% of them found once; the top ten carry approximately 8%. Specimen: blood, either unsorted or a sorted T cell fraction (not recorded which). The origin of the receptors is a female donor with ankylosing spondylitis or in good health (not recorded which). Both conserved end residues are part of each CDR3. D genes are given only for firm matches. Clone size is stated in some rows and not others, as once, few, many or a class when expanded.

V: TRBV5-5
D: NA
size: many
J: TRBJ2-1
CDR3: CASSLSQGRDEQFF
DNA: TGTGCCAGCAGCTTGTCACAGGGTAGAGATGAGCAGTTCTTC

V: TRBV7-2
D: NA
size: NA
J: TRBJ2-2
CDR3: CASSSRSGTTNTGELFF
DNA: TGTGCCAGCAGCTCAAGATCCGGGACAACTAACACCGGGGAGCTGTTTTTT

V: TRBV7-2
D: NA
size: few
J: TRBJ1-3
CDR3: CASSRTPRGNTIYF
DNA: TGTGCCAGCAGCCGGACCCCTCGGGGAAACACCATATATTTT

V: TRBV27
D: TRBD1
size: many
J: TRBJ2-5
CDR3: CASSPTGGEETQYF
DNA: TGTGCCAGCAGCCCCACAGGGGGCGAGGAGACCCAGTACTTC

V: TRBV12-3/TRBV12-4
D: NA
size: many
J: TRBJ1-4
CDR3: CASSLREEKKLFF
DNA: TGTGCCAGCAGTTTAAGAGAGGAGAAAAAACTGTTTTTT

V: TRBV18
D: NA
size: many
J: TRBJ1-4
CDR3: CASSPGTGDSTNEKLFF
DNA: TGTGCCAGCTCACCAGGGACTGGAGACTCAACTAATGAAAAACTGTTTTTT

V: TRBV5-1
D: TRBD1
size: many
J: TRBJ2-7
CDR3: CASSRQGGSEQYF
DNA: TGCGCCAGCAGCCGACAGGGGGGAAGCGAGCAGTACTTC

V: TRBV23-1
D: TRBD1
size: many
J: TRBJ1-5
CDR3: CASSQSKAGTGLNQPQHF
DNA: TGCGCCAGCAGTCAATCCAAAGCCGGGACAGGGCTTAATCAGCCCCAGCATTTT

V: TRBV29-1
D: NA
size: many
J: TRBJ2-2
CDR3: CSVAGGSNTGELFF
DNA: TGCAGCGTTGCGGGGGGCTCGAACACCGGGGAGCTGTTTTTT

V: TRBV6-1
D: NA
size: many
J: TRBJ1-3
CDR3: CASSETLGGNTIYF
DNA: TGTGCCAGCAGTGAAACTCTCGGTGGAAACACCATATATTTT

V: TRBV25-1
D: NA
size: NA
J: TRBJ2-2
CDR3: CASARGGTNTGELFF
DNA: TGTGCCAGCGCCCGAGGGGGAACCAACACCGGGGAGCTGTTTTTT

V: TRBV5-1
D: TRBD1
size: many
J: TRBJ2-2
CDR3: CASSLGQGNTGELFF
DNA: TGCGCCAGCAGCTTGGGACAGGGCAACACCGGGGAGCTGTTTTTT

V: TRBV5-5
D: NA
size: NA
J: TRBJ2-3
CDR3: CASSLGPTGFPDTQYF
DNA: TGTGCCAGCAGCTTGGGCCCTACAGGGTTCCCAGATACGCAGTATTTT

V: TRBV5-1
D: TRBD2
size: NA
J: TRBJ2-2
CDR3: CASSSSGGAFTGELFF
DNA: TGCGCCAGCAGCTCTAGCGGGGGGGCCTTCACCGGGGAGCTGTTTTTT

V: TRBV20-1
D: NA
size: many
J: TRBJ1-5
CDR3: CSARPFEGSDQPQHF
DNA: TGCAGTGCTAGGCCCTTTGAGGGAAGCGATCAGCCCCAGCATTTT

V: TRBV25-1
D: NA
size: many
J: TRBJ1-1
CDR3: CASSESANTEAFF
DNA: TGTGCCAGCAGTGAATCCGCGAACACTGAAGCTTTCTTT

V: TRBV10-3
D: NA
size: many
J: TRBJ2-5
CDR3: CAISMGVAETQYF
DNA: TGTGCCATCTCTATGGGGGTTGCAGAGACCCAGTACTTC

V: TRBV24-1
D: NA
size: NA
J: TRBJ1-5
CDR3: CATSGTGRREPQHF
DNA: TGTGCCACCAGTGGAACAGGGAGGAGGGAGCCCCAGCATTTT

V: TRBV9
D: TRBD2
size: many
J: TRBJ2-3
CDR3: CASSVGAGGTDTQYF
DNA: TGTGCCAGCAGCGTAGGAGCGGGGGGCACAGATACGCAGTATTTT

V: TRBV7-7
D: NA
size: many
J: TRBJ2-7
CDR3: CASSLTGNLNEQYF
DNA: TGTGCTAGCAGCTTAACAGGAAATTTGAACGAGCAGTACTTC

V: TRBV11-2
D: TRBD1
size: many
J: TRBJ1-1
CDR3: CASSLQGAVTEAFF
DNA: TGTGCCAGCAGCTTACAGGGGGCGGTCACTGAAGCTTTCTTT

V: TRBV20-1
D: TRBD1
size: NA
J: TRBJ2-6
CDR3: CSATGTGYGANVLTF
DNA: TGCAGTGCAACCGGGACAGGGTATGGGGCCAACGTCCTGACTTTC

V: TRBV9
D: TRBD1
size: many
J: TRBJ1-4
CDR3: CASSTQGVTNEKLFF
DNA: TGTGCCAGCAGCACGCAGGGGGTAACTAATGAAAAACTGTTTTTT

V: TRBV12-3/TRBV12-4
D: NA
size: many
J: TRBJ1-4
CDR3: CASSFGTDEKLFF
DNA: TGTGCCAGCAGTTTCGGGACGGATGAAAAACTGTTTTTT

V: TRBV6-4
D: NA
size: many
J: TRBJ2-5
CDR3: CASSDSGQETQYF
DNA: TGTGCCAGCAGTGACTCCGGGCAAGAGACCCAGTACTTC

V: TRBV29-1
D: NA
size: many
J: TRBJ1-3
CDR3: CSVEPDRPPNTIYF
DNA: TGCAGCGTTGAACCGGACAGACCTCCGAACACCATATATTTT

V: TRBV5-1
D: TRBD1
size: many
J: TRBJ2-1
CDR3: CASSADRADEQFF
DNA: TGCGCCAGCAGCGCGGACAGGGCCGATGAGCAGTTCTTC

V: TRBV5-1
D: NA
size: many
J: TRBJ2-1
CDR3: CASSLEGEQFF
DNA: TGCGCCAGCAGCTTAGAGGGTGAGCAGTTCTTC

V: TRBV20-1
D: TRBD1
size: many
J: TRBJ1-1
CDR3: CSASPQGAVNTEAFF
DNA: TGCAGTGCTAGTCCGCAGGGGGCCGTGAACACTGAAGCTTTCTTT

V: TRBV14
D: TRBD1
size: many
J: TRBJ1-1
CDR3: CASSRGRPGGSDTEAFF
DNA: TGTGCCAGCAGCCGGGGCCGGCCAGGGGGCAGCGACACTGAAGCTTTCTTT

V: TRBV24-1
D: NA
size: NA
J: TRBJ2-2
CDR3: CATSGQGNPGELFF
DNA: TGTGCCACCAGTGGTCAGGGAAATCCCGGGGAGCTGTTTTTT

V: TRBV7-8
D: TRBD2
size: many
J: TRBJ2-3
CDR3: CASSPWGRGGPGTDTQYF
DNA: TGTGCCAGCAGCCCCTGGGGGCGGGGGGGGCCCGGCACAGATACGCAGTATTTT

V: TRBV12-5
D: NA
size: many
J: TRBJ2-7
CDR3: CASGLDGGRSYEQYF
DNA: TGTGCTAGTGGTTTGGATGGCGGACGGTCCTACGAGCAGTACTTC

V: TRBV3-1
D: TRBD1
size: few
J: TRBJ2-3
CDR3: CASSPRDRITDTQYF
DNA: TGTGCCAGCAGCCCCCGGGACAGGATAACAGATACGCAGTATTTT

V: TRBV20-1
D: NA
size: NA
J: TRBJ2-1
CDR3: CSAKGGPSYNEQFF
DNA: TGCAGTGCTAAGGGGGGTCCCTCCTACAATGAGCAGTTCTTC

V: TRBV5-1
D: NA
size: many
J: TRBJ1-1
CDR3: CASKTGETEAFF
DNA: TGCGCCAGCAAAACTGGAGAGACTGAAGCTTTCTTT

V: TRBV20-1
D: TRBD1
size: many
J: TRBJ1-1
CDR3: CSSVQGGNWNTEAFF
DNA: TGCAGTTCGGTGCAAGGGGGCAATTGGAACACTGAAGCTTTCTTT

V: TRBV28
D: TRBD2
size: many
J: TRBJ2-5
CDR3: CASSFQTSSQETQYF
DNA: TGTGCCAGCAGTTTTCAGACTAGCTCACAAGAGACCCAGTACTTC

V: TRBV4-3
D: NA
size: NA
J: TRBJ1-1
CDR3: CASSQVALNTEAFF
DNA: TGCGCCAGCAGCCAAGTCGCCCTAAACACTGAAGCTTTCTTT

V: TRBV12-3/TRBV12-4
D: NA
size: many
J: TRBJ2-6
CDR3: CASRGGANVLTF
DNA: TGTGCCAGCAGGGGTGGGGCCAACGTCCTGACTTTC

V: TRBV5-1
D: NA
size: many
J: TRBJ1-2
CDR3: CASSLGSPPVYSNYGYTF
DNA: TGCGCCAGCAGCTTGGGATCCCCTCCGGTCTACTCGAACTATGGCTACACCTTC

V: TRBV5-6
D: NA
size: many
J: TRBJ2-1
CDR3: CASSLGGYNEQFF
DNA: TGTGCCAGCAGCTTGGGCGGCTACAATGAGCAGTTCTTC

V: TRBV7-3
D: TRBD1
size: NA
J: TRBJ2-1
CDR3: CASSLLGQGTNNEQFF
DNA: TGTGCCAGCAGCCTCCTAGGACAGGGAACCAACAATGAGCAGTTCTTC

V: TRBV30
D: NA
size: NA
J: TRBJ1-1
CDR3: CAWSTGPNTEAFF
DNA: TGTGCCTGGAGCACCGGTCCCAACACTGAAGCTTTCTTT

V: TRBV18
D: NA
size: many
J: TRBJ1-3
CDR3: CASLDRRSGNTIYF
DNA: TGTGCCAGCCTAGACAGGCGCTCTGGAAACACCATATATTTT